This TCR beta chain comes out of a study of T cell responses to AZD1222 COVID-19 vaccine (dated by TCRdb to 2020 to 2023). As for the study more broadly: A total of 230 or so trial participants underwent TCR sequencing, of whom about 210 received two doses of AZD1222 and about 25 received two doses of the MenACWY control vaccine. Enrollment into the trials was organized by age into subgroups of 18-55, 56-69 and 70-plus years, and those subgroups contained approximately 160, 26 and 62 TCR-sequenced participants, respectively. Study-wide findings and limitations: Reportedly, close to half of the unique spike-specific TCRs recognized epitopes lying outside the regions that are mutated in the B.1.351 and B.1.1.7 variants. Spike-specific TCR breadth and depth rose significantly after two AZD1222 doses compared with day 0 and with MenACWY recipients. Participants were mostly white British and included more females than males, and it was suggested by the authors that clonal diversity may have been underestimated. Because no samples from the day 14 peak response were available, repertoires could be characterized only after the peak T cell response. Vaccine-associated CD4 TCRs spanned the whole spike protein, with dominant responses in regions 160-218 and 743-854. Conclusions about previously exposed vaccinees are limited because only 5 or 6 AZD1222 recipients were SARS-CoV-2 seropositive at baseline. In the small 56-69-year group, the increase in depth fell short of significance, most likely because of low power.

This clone was seen just once. Its antigen is currently not known. No base quality information exists; no much larger clone differs at one position. In the paper's terms, the time point label means: about 28 days (+/-7) after the second vaccine dose. In light of the paper, this sample's treatment or condition label describes: meningococcal conjugate vaccine given as trial control. The vaccinee samples were drawn from two UK trials, COV001 and COV002, one of which was a single-blind randomized controlled phase 2/3 trial testing AZD1222 (ChAdOx1 nCoV-19) in healthy adults. For TCRbeta chain sequencing, PBMC samples from trial participants were taken at day 0 and at day 28 after the second dose. The CDR3 numbers 15 residues from cysteine through phenylalanine. Only the CDR3 part of the read is kept: 45 bases, read in frame from the first base. At the junction V is shortened by 2 bases and J by 3 bases, with 14 bases in between. The germline V gene sets CDR1 to SGHRS and CDR2 to YFSETQ.

The CDR3 regions of human TCRbeta chains were analyzed by immunosequencing. For the original study's pipeline: Repertoire TCRs were matched against a reference library of SARS-CoV-2-specific TCRs generated with the MIRA antigen-specificity platform. Breadth was defined as the fraction of unique TCRs that were SARS-CoV-2-associated. Depth was defined as the fraction of total T cells that were SARS-CoV-2-associated. Each spike-specific TCR was assigned to its reactive spike region and to a CD4 or CD8 class using the MIRA data. Log10-transformed breadth and depth values were compared by one-way ANOVA with Sidak's multiple comparisons tests. Imported from immuneACCESS, the table was reduced by TCRdb to in-frame sequences with V and J called. These copies leave out some clones; in studies compared against another copy, an unresolved V gene accounts for under half, and the cause of the remainder is not known. V, J and clone size are taken as reported in that table, and D and trimming were inferred from the DNA itself. The sample has under 200,000 clones on record, approximately 90% of them singletons. Together, the top ten hold 3.6% of the sample.

The clonotype was recovered from an adult who received the MenACWY meningococcal vaccine as a control. The rearranged segments are TRBV5-1 and TRBJ1-1, with no D gene named confidently. The starting material was peripheral blood, obtained 28 days after the second dose of the MenACWY control vaccine. The CDR3 is CASSFSPAWDTEAFF. The sequenced DNA is TGCGCCAGCAGCTTTAGCCCCGCCTGGGACACTGAAGCTTTCTTT. Reference TRBV5-1 and TRBJ1-1 genes cover what lies past the CDR3, so the full variable domain is KAGVTQTPRYLIKTRGQQVTLSCSPISGHRSVSWYQQTPGQGLQFLFEYFSETQRNKGNFPGRFSGRQFSNSRSEMNVSTLELGDSALYLCASSFSPAWDTEAFFGQGTRLTVV.